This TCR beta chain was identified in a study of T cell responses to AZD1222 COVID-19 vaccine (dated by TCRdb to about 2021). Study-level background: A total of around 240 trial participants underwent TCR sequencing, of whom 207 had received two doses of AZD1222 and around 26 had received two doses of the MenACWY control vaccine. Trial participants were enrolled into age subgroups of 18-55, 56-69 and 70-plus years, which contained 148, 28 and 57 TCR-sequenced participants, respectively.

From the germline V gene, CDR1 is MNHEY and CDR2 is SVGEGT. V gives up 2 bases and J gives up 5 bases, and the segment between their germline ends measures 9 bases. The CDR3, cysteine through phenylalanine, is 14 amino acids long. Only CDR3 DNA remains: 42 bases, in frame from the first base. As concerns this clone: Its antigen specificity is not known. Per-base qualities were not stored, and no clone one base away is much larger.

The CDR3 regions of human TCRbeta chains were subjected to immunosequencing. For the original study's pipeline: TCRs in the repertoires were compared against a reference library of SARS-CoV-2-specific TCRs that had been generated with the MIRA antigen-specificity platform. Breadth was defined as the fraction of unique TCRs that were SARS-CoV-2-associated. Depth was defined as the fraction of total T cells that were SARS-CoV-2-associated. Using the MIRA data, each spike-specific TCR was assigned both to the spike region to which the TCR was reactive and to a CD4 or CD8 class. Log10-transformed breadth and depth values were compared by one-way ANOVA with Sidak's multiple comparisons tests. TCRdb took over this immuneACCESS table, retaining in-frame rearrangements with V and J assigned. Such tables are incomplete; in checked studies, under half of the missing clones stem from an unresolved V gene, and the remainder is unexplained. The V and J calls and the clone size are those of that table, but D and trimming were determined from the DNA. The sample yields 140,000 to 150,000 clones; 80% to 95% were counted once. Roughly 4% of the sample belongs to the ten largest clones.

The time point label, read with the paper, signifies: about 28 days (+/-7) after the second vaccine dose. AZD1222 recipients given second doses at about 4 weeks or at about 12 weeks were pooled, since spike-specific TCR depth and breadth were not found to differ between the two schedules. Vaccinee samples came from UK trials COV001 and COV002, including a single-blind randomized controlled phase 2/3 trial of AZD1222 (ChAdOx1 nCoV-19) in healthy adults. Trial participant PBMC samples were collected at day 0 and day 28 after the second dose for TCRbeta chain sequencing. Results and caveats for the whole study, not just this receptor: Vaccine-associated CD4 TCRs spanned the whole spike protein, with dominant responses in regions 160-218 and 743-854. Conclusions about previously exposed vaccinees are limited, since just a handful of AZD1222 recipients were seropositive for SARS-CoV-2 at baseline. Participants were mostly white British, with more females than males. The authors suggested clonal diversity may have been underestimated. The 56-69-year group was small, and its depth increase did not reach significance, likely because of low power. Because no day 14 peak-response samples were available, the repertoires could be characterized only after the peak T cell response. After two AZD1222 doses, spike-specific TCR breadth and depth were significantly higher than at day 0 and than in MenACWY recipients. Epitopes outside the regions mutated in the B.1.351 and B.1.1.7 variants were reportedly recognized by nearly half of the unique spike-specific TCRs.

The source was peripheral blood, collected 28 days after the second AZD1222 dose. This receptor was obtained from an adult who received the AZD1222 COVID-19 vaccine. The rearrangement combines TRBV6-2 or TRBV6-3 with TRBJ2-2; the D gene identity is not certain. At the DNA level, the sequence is TGTGCCAGCAGTTACAGCCTGAGAACCGGGGAGCTGTTTTTT. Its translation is CASSYSLRTGELFF.